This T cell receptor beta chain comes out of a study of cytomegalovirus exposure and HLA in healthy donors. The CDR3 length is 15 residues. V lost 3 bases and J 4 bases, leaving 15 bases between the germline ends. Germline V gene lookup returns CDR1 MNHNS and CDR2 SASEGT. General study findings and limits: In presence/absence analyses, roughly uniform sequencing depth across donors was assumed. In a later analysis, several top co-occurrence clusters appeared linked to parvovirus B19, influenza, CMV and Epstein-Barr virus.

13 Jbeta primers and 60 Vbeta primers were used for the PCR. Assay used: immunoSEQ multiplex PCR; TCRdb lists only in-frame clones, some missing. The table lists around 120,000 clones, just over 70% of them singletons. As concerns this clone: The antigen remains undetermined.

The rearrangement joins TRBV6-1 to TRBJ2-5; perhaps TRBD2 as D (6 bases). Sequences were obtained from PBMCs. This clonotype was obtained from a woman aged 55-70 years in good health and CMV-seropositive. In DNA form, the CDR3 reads TGTGCCAGCAGTGAGGGGGGTGGAGGGTCAGAGACCCAGTACTTC. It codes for CASSEGGGGSETQYF.